These T cell receptor beta chains were read from a single sample in a study of blood T cells in healthy people across ages. TCRdb called the 5' RACE reads again in MiXCR, with one record for every CDR3 protein. The sample yields 600,000 to 800,000 distinct CDR3 sequences, about 21% seen once. Input material: blood. These receptors were taken from a man aged 65-85 years in good health. CDR3s include the opening cysteine and the closing phenylalanine or tryptophan. Each record gives: J gene, V gene, clone size, D gene, CDR3 protein, CDR3 DNA. A D gene is named only where the DNA matches it firmly. Some rows have no size entry. The others give once, few or many, or a class for an expanded clone.

J gene: TRBJ1-1
V gene: TRBV4-3
clone size: -
D gene: -
CDR3 protein: CASSQDGTQNTEAFF
CDR3 DNA: TGCGCCAGCAGCCAAGATGGGACACAGAACACTGAAGCTTTCTTT

J gene: TRBJ2-2
V gene: TRBV19
clone size: -
D gene: TRBD1
CDR3 protein: CASSTPTGDTGELFF
CDR3 DNA: TGTGCCAGTAGTACCCCGACAGGGGACACCGGGGAGCTGTTTTTT

J gene: TRBJ2-7
V gene: TRBV3-1
clone size: many
D gene: TRBD1
CDR3 protein: CASSNGRGNEQYF
CDR3 DNA: TGTGCCAGCAGCAACGGCAGGGGGAACGAGCAGTACTTC

J gene: TRBJ2-4
V gene: TRBV20-1
clone size: few
D gene: -
CDR3 protein: CSARRTENIQYF
CDR3 DNA: TGCAGTGCTAGGAGGACAGAAAACATTCAGTACTTC

J gene: TRBJ1-5
V gene: TRBV20-1
clone size: -
D gene: -
CDR3 protein: CSARRQAGGNQPQHF
CDR3 DNA: TGCAGTGCTAGGAGACAGGCGGGGGGCAATCAGCCCCAGCATTTT

J gene: TRBJ2-2
V gene: TRBV2
clone size: few
D gene: -
CDR3 protein: CASTAKGKKSGELFF
CDR3 DNA: TGTGCCAGCACCGCTAAGGGGAAAAAGTCCGGGGAGCTGTTTTTT

J gene: TRBJ1-6
V gene: TRBV4-3
clone size: -
D gene: -
CDR3 protein: CASSQDLAAYNSPLHF
CDR3 DNA: TGCGCCAGCAGCCAAGATTTGGCAGCCTATAATTCACCCCTCCACTTT

J gene: TRBJ2-1
V gene: TRBV14
clone size: -
D gene: -
CDR3 protein: CASSRKTLPLKDINGQFF
CDR3 DNA: TGTGCCAGCAGCCGAAAGACACTCCCCTTGAAGGATATCAATGGGCAGTTCTTC

J gene: TRBJ2-5
V gene: TRBV20-1
clone size: once
D gene: TRBD2
CDR3 protein: CSARGSSGNQETQYF
CDR3 DNA: TGCAGTGCTAGAGGCTCTAGCGGGAACCAAGAGACCCAGTACTTC

J gene: TRBJ2-5
V gene: TRBV6-5
clone size: -
D gene: TRBD2
CDR3 protein: CASSYSTGGHRGETQYF
CDR3 DNA: TGTGCCAGCAGTTACTCGACGGGGGGTCACCGGGGAGAGACCCAGTACTTC

J gene: TRBJ2-2
V gene: TRBV10-3
clone size: -
D gene: -
CDR3 protein: CAISEGVTGELFF
CDR3 DNA: TGTGCCATCAGTGAGGGGGTCACCGGGGAGCTGTTTTTT

J gene: TRBJ2-7
V gene: TRBV28
clone size: many
D gene: -
CDR3 protein: CASRPLVVPKFLEQYF
CDR3 DNA: TGTGCCAGCAGGCCTCTCGTGGTTCCAAAGTTCCTCGAGCAGTACTTC

J gene: TRBJ2-7
V gene: TRBV7-2
clone size: -
D gene: TRBD2
CDR3 protein: CASSLEWRERPDEQYF
CDR3 DNA: TGTGCCAGCAGCTTAGAATGGCGGGAGCGCCCGGACGAGCAGTACTTC

J gene: TRBJ2-1
V gene: TRBV3-1
clone size: -
D gene: -
CDR3 protein: CASSQDRETTVSWEQFF
CDR3 DNA: TGTGCCAGCAGCCAAGATAGGGAGACTACAGTATCTTGGGAGCAGTTCTTC

J gene: TRBJ1-4
V gene: TRBV29-1
clone size: once
D gene: -
CDR3 protein: CSAGSGTNEKLFF
CDR3 DNA: TGCAGCGCTGGGTCGGGGACTAATGAAAAACTGTTTTTT

J gene: TRBJ1-1
V gene: TRBV24-1
clone size: -
D gene: -
CDR3 protein: CASLGGEAFF
CDR3 DNA: TGTGCCTCCCTGGGGGGTGAAGCTTTCTTT

J gene: TRBJ2-5
V gene: TRBV5-1
clone size: -
D gene: TRBD2
CDR3 protein: CASSSPSGIPYQETQYF
CDR3 DNA: TGCGCCAGCAGCTCGCCTAGCGGGATCCCTTACCAAGAGACCCAGTACTTC

J gene: TRBJ2-2
V gene: TRBV2
clone size: few
D gene: -
CDR3 protein: CASEDTNTGELFF
CDR3 DNA: TGTGCCAGCGAGGACACTAACACCGGGGAGCTGTTTTTT

J gene: TRBJ2-1
V gene: TRBV12-3/TRBV12-4
clone size: many
D gene: -
CDR3 protein: CASSSDRTEVSYNEQFF
CDR3 DNA: TGTGCCAGCAGTTCGGACCGGACGGAGGTTTCCTACAATGAGCAGTTCTTC

J gene: TRBJ2-1
V gene: TRBV2
clone size: few
D gene: TRBD2
CDR3 protein: CASSHDRGGNEQFF
CDR3 DNA: TGTGCCAGCAGCCACGATCGGGGGGGCAATGAGCAGTTCTTC

J gene: TRBJ2-3
V gene: TRBV4-1
clone size: -
D gene: -
CDR3 protein: CASSQDGADTDTQYF
CDR3 DNA: TGCGCCAGCAGCCAAGATGGGGCAGACACAGATACGCAGTATTTT

J gene: TRBJ1-3
V gene: TRBV15
clone size: -
D gene: -
CDR3 protein: CATSRASEGNTIYF
CDR3 DNA: TGTGCCACCAGCAGAGCGTCAGAAGGAAACACCATATATTTT

J gene: TRBJ2-3
V gene: TRBV7-3
clone size: few
D gene: TRBD2
CDR3 protein: CASSARAGERNTQYF
CDR3 DNA: TGTGCCAGCAGCGCAAGAGCGGGAGAGAGGAATACGCAGTATTTT